These 24 T cell receptor beta chains came from one sample sequenced in a study of shared clonotypes between healthy human individuals. Sequencing was performed with immunoSEQ multiplex PCR; in TCRdb, only in-frame clones are kept and a portion is missing. The sample yields around 700,000 clones, approximately 79% seen once. The sequenced sample consisted of memory CD4+ T cells sorted from blood. Subset: CD45RA-negative fraction. Receptors originate from a woman between 25 and 40 years old in good health.

The chain has TRBV5-1 and TRBJ2-5, with a possible D match to TRBD2 (6 bases). Trimming removed 5 bases at V and 1 base at J, with 18 bases between. The CDR3 sequence is 16 residues long. Germline lookup yields CDR1 SGHRS and CDR2 YFSETQ. DNA for the CDR3: TGCGCCAGCAGATCCTTCGGGGGTTCGCTCCAAGAGACCCAGTACTTC. Protein: CASRSFGGSLQETQYF.

The genes are TRBV30 and TRBJ1-5; D is perhaps TRBD1 (6 bases). Between the trimmed V and J ends, which lost 4 bases and 6 bases, there was a span of 13 bases. The length of the CDR3 is 13 residues. Germline loops: CDR1 GTSNPN, CDR2 SVGIG (reference sequence). The CDR3, as DNA: TGTGCCTGGACTCACAAGGGGGGTCAGCCCCAGCATTTT. It specifies CAWTHKGGQPQHF.

The rearrangement joins TRBV30 to TRBJ1-4; D is unresolved. CDR1 and CDR2 (germline): GTSNPN, SVGIG (reference sequence). The V and J ends lost 5 bases and 3 bases respectively, with 13 bases between them. The CDR3 is 14 amino acids. CDR3 sequence (DNA): TGTGCCTGGCCCTTGAGGGAGCCTAATGAAAAACTGTTTTTT. It codes for CAWPLREPNEKLFF.

Written as DNA, the CDR3 is TGTGCCAGCAGTGAGGGCAGAGATCAGCCCCAGCATTTT. Amino acid sequence: CASSEGRDQPQHF. The chain links TRBV2 to TRBJ1-5; no clear D. Per the germline V gene, CDR1 is SNHLY and CDR2 is FYNNEI. The CDR3 extends over 13 amino acids. The V end lost 3 bases, the J end lost 5 bases, and 8 bases lay between the germline ends. The complete variable domain, with remaining parts taken from reference TRBV2 and TRBJ1-5, reads EPEVTQTPSHQVTQMGQEVILRCVPISNHLYFYWYRQILGQKVEFLVSFYNNEISEKSEIFDDQFSVERPDGSNFTLKIRSTKLEDSAMYFCASSEGRDQPQHFGDGTRLSIL.

V is TRBV19 and J is TRBJ1-4; no clear D. Germline V CDR1 and CDR2: LNHDA, SQIVND (reference sequence). V was clipped by 6 bases and J by 1 base, with 18 bases between them. The CDR3 length is 17 residues. CDR3 amino acids: CASSSRLSRGTNEKLFF. CDR3 nucleotides: TGTGCCAGTAGCTCAAGACTTAGCCGGGGAACTAATGAAAAACTGTTTTTT.

This clone has a handful of counts. The chain's CDR3 is CASSEEQGTGNTIYF. The CDR3 DNA reads as TGTGCCAGCAGTGAAGAACAGGGCACTGGAAACACCATATATTTT. The genes are TRBV2 and TRBJ1-3, with D tentatively TRBD1 (6 bases). V dropped 1 base and J dropped 2 bases, with 9 bases sitting between them. Germline CDR1 is SNHLY and CDR2 is FYNNEI. This CDR3 is built from 15 residues.

V is TRBV7-2 and J is TRBJ1-3; a possible D gene is TRBD1 (5 bases). V was pared by 0 bases and J by 5 bases, with 11 bases between. The CDR3 is 15 residues long. Germline CDR1 and CDR2: SGHTA and FQGNSA. The CDR3, as DNA: TGTGCCAGCAGCTTAGCAGGGGCTGGCAGAAACACCATATATTTT. Translated: CASSLAGAGRNTIYF.

A few counts support this clone. The same CDR3 also results from other DNA sequences found in this sample. The chain joins TRBV14 to TRBJ2-2; the D is unclear. From germline, CDR1 is SGHDN and CDR2 FVKESK. The V and J ends lost 0 bases and 0 bases respectively, with 8 bases between them. The CDR3 has 16 residues. Here the CDR3 reads CASSQEGRANTGELFF. CDR3 DNA sequence: TGTGCCAGCAGCCAAGAGGGTAGGGCGAACACCGGGGAGCTGTTTTTT. The full variable domain, in which reference TRBV14 and TRBJ2-2 provide the parts outside the CDR3, is EAGVTQFPSHSVIEKGQTVTLRCDPISGHDNLYWYRRVMGKEIKFLLHFVKESKQDESGMPNNRFLAERTGGTYSTLKVQPAELEDSGVYFCASSQEGRANTGELFFGEGSRLTVL.

Concerning this clone itself: Different DNA sequences within this sample yield the same CDR3. The chain links TRBV19 to TRBJ1-1; no firm D call. This CDR3 contains 13 residues. Germline values: CDR1 LNHDA, CDR2 SQIVND (reference sequence). V was shortened by 3 bases and J by 2 bases, with 7 bases between the two germline ends. Here the CDR3 DNA reads TGTGCCAGTAGTATGACGGGAAACACTGAAGCTTTCTTT. Amino acid sequence: CASSMTGNTEAFF.

In nucleotides, the CDR3 is TGCGCCAGCAGCATACAGGGGGCAACCGGGGAGCTGTTTTTT. Encoded protein: CASSIQGATGELFF. This chain connects TRBV5-1 to TRBJ2-2, with 9 bases matching TRBD1. Germline V lookup: CDR1 SGHRS, CDR2 YFSETQ. With 4 bases clipped from V and 5 bases from J, the junction kept 3 bases outside the gene matches. CDR3 length: 14 amino acids.

The rearrangement uses TRBV10-3 and TRBJ1-5; D is perhaps TRBD1 (6 bases). The CDR3 is made up of 15 amino acids. Germline V gene lookup returns CDR1 ENHRY and CDR2 SYGVKD. V was clipped by 1 base and J by 1 base, with 8 bases between them. The CDR3 protein is CAISEYQGSNQPQHF. The CDR3, as DNA: TGTGCCATCAGTGAGTATCAGGGGAGCAATCAGCCCCAGCATTTT.

V gene TRBV6-5 combines with J gene TRBJ2-2; 8 bases map to TRBD2. V trimming: 6 bases; J trimming: 3 bases; junction bases outside the gene matches: 6. The CDR3 is made up of 15 amino acids. Germline values: CDR1 MNHEY, CDR2 SVGAGI. The CDR3 DNA reads as TGTGCCAGCAGCCCTCCGGGAGGGGACACCGGGGAGCTGTTTTTT. It encodes CASSPPGGDTGELFF.

Turning to this clone: Other DNA variants within this sample encode the same CDR3. V gene TRBV2 combines with J gene TRBJ1-5, with D perhaps matching TRBD1 (6 bases). This CDR3 comprises 12 residues. From germline, CDR1 is SNHLY and CDR2 FYNNEI. Trimming removed 4 bases at V and 6 bases at J, with 7 bases between. CDR3 residues: CASSVRGQPQHF. DNA for the CDR3: TGTGCCAGCAGTGTCAGGGGTCAGCCCCAGCATTTT.

J is TRBJ2-5 and V is TRBV5-1; 7 nucleotides match TRBD1. The trim removed 7 bases at V and 0 bases at J, leaving 6 bases unmatched. The germline gives CDR1 SGHRS, CDR2 YFSETQ. This CDR3 spans 14 amino acids. For the CDR3, the DNA is TGCGCCAGCTCCCGAGGGGGCGACCAAGAGACCCAGTACTTC. This sequence encodes CASSRGGDQETQYF.

The J gene is TRBJ2-7, the V gene TRBV28, with D uncertain. The germline V gene encodes CDR1 MDHEN and CDR2 SYDVKM. V was trimmed by 5 bases and J by 4 bases, leaving 12 bases between them. The CDR3 totals 13 residues. DNA of the CDR3: TGTGCCAGCAGTCCCGCCGGGTCATACGAGCAGTACTTC. It specifies CASSPAGSYEQYF.

As regards this clone: In the same sample, other DNA sequences code for this CDR3. The chain joins TRBV7-9 to TRBJ2-3; D gene uncertain. The CDR3 is 12 residues long. Between the trimmed V and J ends, which lost 5 bases and 7 bases, there was a span of 10 bases. Germline V gene sequence: CDR1 SEHNR, CDR2 FQNEAQ (reference sequence). The DNA for the CDR3 is TGTGCCAGCAGCAGTGGTTTGAATACGCAGTATTTT. Residues: CASSSGLNTQYF. The variable domain in full, completed from reference TRBV7-9 and TRBJ2-3, reads DTGVSQNPRHKITKRGQNVTFRCDPISEHNRLYWYRQTLGQGPEFLTYFQNEAQLEKSRLLSDRFSAERPKGSFSTLEIQRTEQGDSAMYLCASSSGLNTQYFGPGTRLTVL.

The rearrangement uses TRBV28 and TRBJ2-1; perhaps TRBD2 as D (6 bases). The CDR3 consists of 16 residues. CDR1 MDHEN and CDR2 SYDVKM come from the germline V gene. The V gene lost 2 bases and the J gene lost 2 bases, with 13 bases spanning the gap. CDR3 nucleotides: TGTGCCAGCAGTTTACGGGGCGGGGAGCCCTACAATGAGCAGTTCTTC. Protein product: CASSLRGGEPYNEQFF.

This clone was detected a few times. The chain's CDR3 is CASSAALGAYNEQFF. In nucleotides, the CDR3 is TGTGCCAGCAGTGCCGCTCTTGGGGCTTACAATGAGCAGTTCTTC. The chain links TRBV2 to TRBJ2-1; a weak D match, TRBD1 (5 bases). CDR1 is SNHLY and CDR2 is FYNNEI in the germline V gene. There are 15 residues in the CDR3. Trimming cost V 4 bases and J 4 bases, with 14 bases left between them.

The rearrangement uses TRBV6-1 and TRBJ1-1; 7 bases are a match to TRBD1. V shed 5 bases, J shed 11 bases, and the junction held 11 bases outside the gene matches. This CDR3 is 13 amino acids long. In germline, CDR1 is MNHNS, CDR2 SASEGT. CDR3 nucleotides: TGTGCCAGCAGTCGGACAGGATCCTCAGTCGCTTTCTTT. Translating it yields CASSRTGSSVAFF.

The chain has TRBV2 and TRBJ2-3, with a weak D call TRBD1 (6 bases). Germline V gene lookup returns CDR1 SNHLY and CDR2 FYNNEI. V lost 3 bases, J lost 0 bases, and 19 bases lay in between. The CDR3 loop spans 18 amino acids. The CDR3 loop reads CASSEESGAIPSTDTQYF. For the CDR3, the DNA is TGTGCCAGCAGTGAGGAGTCAGGGGCGATTCCTAGCACAGATACGCAGTATTTT.

On this clone: This specimen includes other DNA sequences encoding the same CDR3. V and J are TRBV7-2 and TRBJ2-3, with a tentative D call TRBD2 (5 bases). The CDR3 contains 15 residues. Germline V gene sequence: CDR1 SGHTA, CDR2 FQGNSA. V lost 5 bases to trimming and J lost 0 bases, with 12 bases between them. This chain's CDR3 is CASSPDYLSTDTQYF. Written as DNA, the CDR3 is TGTGCCAGCAGCCCAGACTACTTAAGCACAGATACGCAGTATTTT.

The V call is TRBV5-1, the J call TRBJ2-1; the match to TRBD2 covers 12 bases. Trimming at V came to 3 bases and at J to 10 bases, leaving 8 bases not matched to a gene. The CDR3 length is 15 residues. Germline loops: CDR1 SGHRS, CDR2 YFSETQ. The DNA for the CDR3 is TGCGCCAGCAGCTGGGTGACTAGCGGGAGTACGGAGCAGTTCTTC. Its translation: CASSWVTSGSTEQFF.

This clone was detected ten times or more. CDR3 region: CASSSLGEAFF. The CDR3 DNA follows: TGTGCCAGCAGCAGCTTGGGTGAAGCTTTCTTT. The chain has TRBV7-9 and TRBJ1-1; D gene ambiguous. Germline V CDR1 and CDR2: SEHNR, FQNEAQ (reference sequence). The germline V and J ends were trimmed by 5 bases and 7 bases, with 8 bases remaining between them. The CDR3 spans 11 residues.

CDR3 sequence: CASSPQGQSSGANVLTF. Written as DNA, the CDR3 is TGTGCCAGCTCACCACAAGGACAGAGCTCTGGGGCCAACGTCCTGACTTTC. The rearrangement uses TRBV18 and TRBJ2-6; weak D call: TRBD1 (6 bases). V gave up 1 base and J gave up 0 bases, with 10 bases separating them. In germline, CDR1 is KGHSH, CDR2 LQKENI. The CDR3 is made up of 17 amino acids. Using reference TRBV18 and TRBJ2-6 for the parts outside the CDR3, the full variable domain is NAGVMQNPRHLVRRRGQEARLRCSPMKGHSHVYWYRQLPEEGLKFMVYLQKENIIDESGMPKERFSAEFPKEGPSILRIQQVVRGDSAAYFCASSPQGQSSGANVLTFGAGSRLTVL.